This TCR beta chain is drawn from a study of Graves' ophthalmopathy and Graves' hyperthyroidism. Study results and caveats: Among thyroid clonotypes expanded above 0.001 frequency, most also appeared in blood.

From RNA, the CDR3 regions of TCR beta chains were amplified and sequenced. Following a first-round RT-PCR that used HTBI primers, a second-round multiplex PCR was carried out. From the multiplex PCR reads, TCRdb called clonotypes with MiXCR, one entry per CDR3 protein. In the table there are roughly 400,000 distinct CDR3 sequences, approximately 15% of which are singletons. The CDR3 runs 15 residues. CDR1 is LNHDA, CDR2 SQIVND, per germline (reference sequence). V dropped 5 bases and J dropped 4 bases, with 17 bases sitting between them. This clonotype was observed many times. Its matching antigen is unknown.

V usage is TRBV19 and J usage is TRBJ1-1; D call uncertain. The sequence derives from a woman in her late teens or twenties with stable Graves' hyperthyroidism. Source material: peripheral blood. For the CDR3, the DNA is TGTGCCAGTAGTGCCCTCTCCGACGGAGGCACTGAAGCTTTCTTT. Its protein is CASSALSDGGTEAFF.